This T cell receptor (beta chain) came from a study of Graves' ophthalmopathy and Graves' hyperthyroidism. Amplification targeted the TCR beta CDR3 regions, with RNA transcripts as the source material. First-round RT-PCR with HTBI primers preceded a second-round multiplex PCR. TCRdb reprocessed the multiplex PCR reads via MiXCR and lists one record per CDR3 protein. The sample yields over 45,000 distinct CDR3 sequences, under 55% seen once. As concerns this clonotype: Relative to the germline gene, one junction end is altered; a read error may explain this.

Diagnosis relied on clinical symptoms, serum thyroxine, TRAb, thyroid ultrasound and orbital computed tomography. What was sequenced was peripheral blood. The source is an adult man with Graves' ophthalmopathy.

The CDR3 coding sequence is TGTGCCAGCAGCTTAGCCAGCAGGGTGCACGAGCGGTACTTC. Protein: CASSLASRVHERYF. The gene calls are TRBV7-2 and TRBJ2-7, with TRBD1 as a possible D gene (5 bases). Germline V gives CDR1 SGHTA, CDR2 FQGNSA. There are 14 residues in the CDR3.